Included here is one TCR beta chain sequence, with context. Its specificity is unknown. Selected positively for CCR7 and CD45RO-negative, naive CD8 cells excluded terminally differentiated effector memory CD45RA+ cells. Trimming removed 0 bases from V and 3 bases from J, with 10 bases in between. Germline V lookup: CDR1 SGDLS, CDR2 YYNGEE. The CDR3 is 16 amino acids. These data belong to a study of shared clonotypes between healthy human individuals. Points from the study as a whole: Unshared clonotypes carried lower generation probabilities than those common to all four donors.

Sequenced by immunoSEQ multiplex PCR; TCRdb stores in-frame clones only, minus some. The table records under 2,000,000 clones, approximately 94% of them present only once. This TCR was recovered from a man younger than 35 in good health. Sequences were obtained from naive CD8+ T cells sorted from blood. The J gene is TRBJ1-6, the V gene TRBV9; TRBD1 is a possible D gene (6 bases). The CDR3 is CASSVDEGGYNSPLHF. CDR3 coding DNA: TGTGCCAGCAGCGTAGATGAAGGGGGCTATAATTCACCCCTCCACTTT.